The 3 T cell receptor beta chains given below trace back to one sample, sequenced in a study of T cell responses to AZD1222 COVID-19 vaccine. The protocol was immunoSEQ multiplex PCR, while the TCRdb copy is restricted to in-frame clones and leaves out a portion. The sample records about 150,000 clones, 85% to 90% being singletons. The sample was peripheral blood, taken on day 0 of MenACWY control vaccination. Receptors were obtained from an adult in good health.

V is TRBV6-1 and J is TRBJ2-1; a possible D gene is TRBD1 (5 bases). Germline V gene lookup returns CDR1 MNHNS and CDR2 SASEGT. The CDR3 contains 14 residues. Deletions cut 1 base from V and 8 bases from J, with 12 bases between. The CDR3 spells CASSEVGQDYEQFF. For the CDR3, the DNA is TGTGCCAGCAGTGAAGTTGGACAAGACTATGAGCAGTTCTTC.

The chain links TRBV13 to TRBJ2-4, with D perhaps matching TRBD2 (6 bases). The CDR3 spans 12 residues. Trimming left V 5 bases short and J 8 bases short, with 10 bases between. Germline CDR1 and CDR2: PRHDT and FYEKMQ (reference sequence). This CDR3 is CASSGGSDIQYF. CDR3 sequence (DNA): TGTGCCAGCAGCGGGGGGAGTGACATTCAGTACTTC.

Ten or more counts support this clone. The chain joins TRBV19 to TRBJ1-1; D gene ambiguous. The germline V and J ends were trimmed by 1 base and 0 bases, with 6 bases remaining between them. This CDR3 has 14 residues. Germline V gene lookup returns CDR1 LNHDA and CDR2 SQIVND (reference sequence). The CDR3, as DNA: TGTGCCAGTAGTATAGCGAACATGAACACTGAAGCTTTCTTT. This translates into CASSIANMNTEAFF.